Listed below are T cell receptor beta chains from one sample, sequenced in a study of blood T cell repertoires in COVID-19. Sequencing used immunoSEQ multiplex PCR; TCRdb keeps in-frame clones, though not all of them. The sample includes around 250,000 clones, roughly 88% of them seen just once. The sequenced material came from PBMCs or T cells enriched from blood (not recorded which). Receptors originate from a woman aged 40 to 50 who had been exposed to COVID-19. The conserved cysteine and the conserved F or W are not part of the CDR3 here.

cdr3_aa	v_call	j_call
ASSPGDDRDEQY	TRBV5-4	TRBJ2-7
ASSQDSTGDYGYT	TRBV4-3	TRBJ1-2
ASSLVGGRVTDTQY	TRBV11-3	TRBJ2-3
ASSSKPATSGASTDTQY	TRBV7-2	TRBJ2-3
ASMVSGGQETQY	TRBV5-1	TRBJ2-5
ASSGGLARETQY	TRBV2	TRBJ2-5
ASSEGQGFKQY	TRBV2	TRBJ2-7
ASSPDSSNTGELF	TRBV6-5	TRBJ2-2
ASSLVEGGSNSPLH	TRBV7-2	TRBJ1-6
ATHKTGGNSPLH	TRBV18	TRBJ1-6
ASSQGTSGIYEQY	TRBV4-1	TRBJ2-7
ASKSGGAGHNEQF	TRBV27	TRBJ2-1
ASSVLYRGLYNEQF	TRBV9	TRBJ2-1
ASSSSVYLMNTEAF	TRBV6-2/TRBV6-3	TRBJ1-1
ASSLVLADTDTQY	TRBV5-1	TRBJ2-3
ATSDPRTSGNTGELF	TRBV24-1	TRBJ2-2
ASSPTGTGTYGYT	TRBV18	TRBJ1-2
ASSLTGTETQY	TRBV5-1	TRBJ2-5
ASSPGQKRGTGELF	TRBV3-1/TRBV3-2	TRBJ2-2
ASSGGQGSIYEQF	TRBV6-5	TRBJ2-1
ASSLQTGRGQGLFNSPLH	TRBV6-2/TRBV6-3	TRBJ1-6
ASSLASGGNQPQH	TRBV5-1	TRBJ1-5
ATFAGELF	TRBV25-1	TRBJ2-2
ASTTGFDTQY	TRBV5-1	TRBJ2-3
SVRTGRGTGELF	TRBV29-1	TRBJ2-2
ASWLEGVGSEAF	TRBV2	TRBJ1-1
ASGPVNSNQPQH	TRBV7-9	TRBJ1-5
ASSSRLAGVDTQY	TRBV7-2	TRBJ2-3
ASSPALRDTQY	TRBV28	TRBJ2-3
ASSAGQGNYGYT	TRBV14	TRBJ1-2
ASSLGLIQY	TRBV11-3	TRBJ2-5
ATSDFRGNGYT	TRBV24-1	TRBJ1-2
ASSPTETYGYT	TRBV18	TRBJ1-2
ASSLGRYEQY	TRBV28	TRBJ2-7
ASSPGEVGVGYT	TRBV9	TRBJ1-2
ASSQFQGATEKLF	TRBV4-3	TRBJ1-4
ASSGTGKFTEAF	TRBV7-9	TRBJ1-1
ASSYNRGTEQY	TRBV6-5	TRBJ2-7
ASSLGLAGNYGYT	TRBV28	TRBJ1-2
ASSPEWGVGNTIY	TRBV19	TRBJ1-3
ASSPQSGIANYGYT	TRBV19	TRBJ1-2
ASRLADTGELF	TRBV5-1	TRBJ2-2
ASSAAGTEYGYT	TRBV28	TRBJ1-2
ASSEWDRVDTGYT	TRBV2	TRBJ1-2
ASSLASTGGHSLF	TRBV5-4	TRBJ1-4
ASSLRDRLNTEAF	TRBV27	TRBJ1-1
ASSQNLQGGNTEAF	TRBV18	TRBJ1-1
ASSLGQGLDYGYT	TRBV7-9	TRBJ1-2
ASRDTSGRPNEQF	TRBV6-5	TRBJ2-1
AITGGQGGGYT	TRBV10-3	TRBJ1-2
ASSIGTRTDTQY	TRBV5-1	TRBJ2-3
ASTQDRGTDTQY	TRBV4-1	TRBJ2-3
ASSGLEETQY	TRBV2	TRBJ2-5
ASSRGSGYEQY	TRBV25-1	TRBJ2-7
ASSPSGQTTRLKQY	TRBV7-9	TRBJ2-7